Here is one TCR beta chain with its context. These data originate in a study of blood T cell repertoires in COVID-19. At the level of the study: From the United States, Italy and Spain came samples of acute and convalescent COVID-19. In each case, the material was cDNA or gDNA derived from T cells, B-cell-depleted T cells, or PBMCs.

Study processing details: How many nucleated cells were present was estimated from reference gene primer amplification. Only in-frame clones appear in the TCRdb table, and some are missing; sequencing was by immunoSEQ multiplex PCR. V and J calls and clone size are given by that table; D and trimming were obtained from the DNA. This table has approximately 170,000 clones, 81% appearing once. CDR1 MNHEY and CDR2 SMNVEV come from the germline V gene (reference sequence). The V end lost 2 bases, the J end lost 4 bases, and 14 bases lay between the germline ends. The CDR3 contains 15 residues. Input material: peripheral blood. V is TRBV27 and J is TRBJ1-1; no reliable D call. The TCR sequence derives from a man in his 60s with active or convalescent COVID-19. The CDR3 nucleotides are TGTGCCAGCAGTTTACCCTCTCGACTGAGCACTGAAGCTTTCTTT. Its protein product is CASSLPSRLSTEAFF.